Sequencing of this T cell receptor beta chain was carried out in a study of post-analysis software for immune sequencing data. Study overall: Secondary progressive, relapsing-remitting and progressive-relapsing multiple sclerosis were among the included disease courses. The study, taken as a whole, reports: Patients showed TRBV5-6, TRBV5-1 and TRBV20-1 among five TRBV segments more frequent than in controls. Comparison with controls showed significantly lower normalized Chao1 diversity in multiple sclerosis patients.

This CDR3 region has 17 residues. Looked up from germline, CDR1 is LGHNA and CDR2 is YSLEER. V was trimmed by 1 base and J by 7 bases, leaving 20 bases between them. The TCR beta cDNA libraries carried unique molecular identifiers. In TCRdb, the PCR reads were re-called with MiXCR into one record per CDR3 protein. The sample contains roughly 650,000 distinct CDR3 sequences, approximately 60% of which appear only once. This clonotype was found once. Its antigen is currently unknown. The chain couples TRBV4-3 to TRBJ2-1; no clear D. The sample comprised blood. The sequence derives from a girl aged 2 to 10 with multiple sclerosis. In DNA, the CDR3 is TGCGCCAGCAGCCAAGTCGTGTGGACGCGAAAACCGAATGAGCAGTTCTTC. It codes for CASSQVVWTRKPNEQFF.